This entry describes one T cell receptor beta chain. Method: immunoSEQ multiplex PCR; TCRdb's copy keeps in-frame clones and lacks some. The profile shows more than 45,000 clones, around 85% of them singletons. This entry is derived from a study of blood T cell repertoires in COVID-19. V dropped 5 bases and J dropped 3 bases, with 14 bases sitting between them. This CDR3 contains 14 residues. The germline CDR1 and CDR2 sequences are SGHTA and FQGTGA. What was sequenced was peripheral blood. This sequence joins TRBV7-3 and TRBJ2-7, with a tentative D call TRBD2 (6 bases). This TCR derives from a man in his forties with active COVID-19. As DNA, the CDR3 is TGTGCCAGCAGCCCCGCGCTGGGAGGCTACGAGCAGTACTTC. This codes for CASSPALGGYEQYF.